The 17 T cell receptor beta chains reported below all come from one sample, sequenced in a study of blood T cell repertoires in COVID-19. The protocol was immunoSEQ multiplex PCR, while the TCRdb copy is restricted to in-frame clones and leaves out a portion. This table has more than 120,000 clones, 80% to 90% appearing once. Sequencing was carried out using peripheral blood. Source of these receptors: a man between 50 and 59 years old who had recovered from COVID-19.

The rearrangement links TRBV5-8 to TRBJ1-4, with TRBD1 matching 8 bases. V dropped 1 base and J dropped 8; count of bases not matched to a gene: 7. This CDR3 spans 15 amino acids. Per the germline V gene, CDR1 is SGHTS and CDR2 is YDEGEE. Here the CDR3 reads CASSLSQGALEKLFF. The CDR3 region has the DNA TGTGCCAGCAGCTTGTCTCAGGGGGCTCTGGAAAAACTGTTTTTT.

The chain recombines TRBV5-1 with TRBJ2-2; D might be TRBD1 (6 bases). The germline gives CDR1 SGHRS, CDR2 YFSETQ. The V and J ends lost 0 bases and 4 bases respectively, with 10 bases between them. The CDR3 contains 15 residues. DNA of the CDR3: TGCGCCAGCAGCTTGGGACAGGTGATCACCGGGGAGCTGTTTTTT. This translates into CASSLGQVITGELFF.

V and J are TRBV12-1 and TRBJ1-1. TRBV12-1 is labeled a pseudogene. This CDR3 is 13 amino acids long. The CDR3 sequence: CASMRAFLTEAFF. CDR3 sequence (DNA): TGTGCCAGCATGAGGGCTTTTCTCACTGAAGCTTTCTTT.

The rearrangement links TRBV5-8 to TRBJ1-5; a weak D match, TRBD1 (6 bases). V gave up 8 bases and J gave up 5 bases, with 14 bases separating them. Looked up from germline, CDR1 is SGHTS and CDR2 is YDEGEE. CDR3 length equals 13 residues. CDR3 in amino acids: CASSQGPDQPQHF. In nucleotides, the CDR3 is TGTGCCAGTAGCCAGGGGCCGGATCAGCCCCAGCATTTT.

The chain combines TRBV19 with TRBJ2-1; TRBD2 agrees at 8 bases. The CDR3 is 15 amino acids. V trimming: 7 bases; J trimming: 0 bases; junction bases outside the gene matches: 5. Germline values: CDR1 LNHDA, CDR2 SQIVND (reference sequence). The DNA of the CDR3 is TGTGCCAGTACCTCGGGGGGGCGCTCCTACAATGAGCAGTTCTTC. This gives the protein CASTSGGRSYNEQFF.

The V call is TRBV5-8, the J call TRBJ1-1; no clear D. V was shortened by 0 bases and J by 0 bases, with 9 bases between the two germline ends. The germline V gene has CDR1 SGHTS and CDR2 YDEGEE. This CDR3 is built from 15 residues. CDR3 DNA: TGTGCCAGCAGCTTGGAGCGGCTTCTGAACACTGAAGCTTTCTTT. Protein: CASSLERLLNTEAFF. The whole variable domain, remainder taken from reference TRBV5-8 and TRBJ1-1, is EAGVTQSPTHLIKTRGQQATLRCSPISGHTSVYWYQQALGLGLQFLLWYDEGEERNRGNFPPRFSGRQFPNYSSELNVNALELEDSALYLCASSLERLLNTEAFFGQGTRLTVV.

This chain uses TRBV7-9 with TRBJ2-2; D perhaps matches TRBD2 (6 bases). Germline V CDR1 and CDR2: SEHNR, FQNEAQ (reference sequence). V lost 4 bases, J lost 1 base, and 16 bases lay in between. The CDR3 is 17 amino acids. The CDR3 bases are TGTGCCAGCAGCTCAGCCCGGGGACTTAGGAACACCGGGGAGCTGTTTTTT. Encoded protein: CASSSARGLRNTGELFF. Together with reference TRBV7-9 and TRBJ2-2, the CDR3 gives the full variable domain: DTGVSQNPRHKITKRGQNVTFRCDPISEHNRLYWYRQTLGQGPEFLTYFQNEAQLEKSRLLSDRFSAERPKGSFSTLEIQRTEQGDSAMYLCASSSARGLRNTGELFFGEGSRLTVL.

This clone has a handful of counts. The V gene is TRBV5-1, the J gene TRBJ2-5; TRBD2 agrees at 11 bases. The V gene end was trimmed by 4 bases and the J gene end by 3 bases; junction bases not matched to a gene: 2. The germline CDR1 and CDR2 sequences are SGHRS and YFSETQ. This CDR3 spans 14 amino acids. CDR3 in DNA: TGCGCCAGCAGCGGTAGCGGGGGGGAAGAGACCCAGTACTTC. Protein product: CASSGSGGEETQYF.

In its sample, this clone was seen once. The rearrangement uses TRBV4-3 and TRBJ2-5; 8 bases align to TRBD1. From germline, CDR1 is LGHNA and CDR2 YSLEER. With V trimmed by 2 bases and J by 5 bases, 1 base remained unmatched. This CDR3 has 13 amino acids. CDR3 DNA: TGCGCCAGCAGCCAAACAGGGGGGGAGACCCAGTACTTC. The encoded protein is CASSQTGGETQYF.

V usage is TRBV19 and J usage is TRBJ1-4; D is uncertain. Trimming took 4 bases from V and 0 from J, leaving 12 bases between them. The CDR3 runs to 16 residues. Per the germline V gene, CDR1 is LNHDA and CDR2 is SQIVND (reference sequence). The DNA of the CDR3 is TGTGCCAGTAGTAGAGCAGCGGATGCAACTAATGAAAAACTGTTTTTT. Translating it yields CASSRAADATNEKLFF.

V gene TRBV4-3 combines with J gene TRBJ1-1; tentative D call: TRBD1 (5 bases). The CDR3 is 15 residues long. V gave up 2 bases and J gave up 6 bases, with 16 bases separating them. From germline, CDR1 is LGHNA and CDR2 YSLEER. The DNA for the CDR3 is TGCGCCAGCAGCCAATCGGGGGGTAGGCGAGCTGAAGCTTTCTTT. Protein sequence: CASSQSGGRRAEAFF.

The chain couples TRBV6-6 to TRBJ2-1; 7 nucleotides line up with TRBD1. V trimming: 7 bases; J trimming: 5 bases; junction bases outside the gene matches: 11. Germline V CDR1 and CDR2: MNHNY, SVGAGI (reference sequence). This CDR3 is 15 amino acids long. Here the CDR3 DNA reads TGTGCCAGCAACACCGGGACAGCGATTAACAATGAGCAGTTCTTC. Amino acids: CASNTGTAINNEQFF.

Relative to its sample, this clone is medium-sized. This chain uses TRBV4-3 with TRBJ1-4; D might be TRBD1 (5 bases). The germline gives CDR1 LGHNA, CDR2 YSLEER. Trimming stripped 0 bases from V and 2 bases from J, with 10 bases between. The CDR3 consists of 16 residues. The CDR3 region has the DNA TGCGCCAGCAGCCAAGAAGGGGCGCACACTAATGAAAAACTGTTTTTT. Its protein product is CASSQEGAHTNEKLFF.

The chain is built from TRBV7-9 and TRBJ2-7, with D possibly being TRBD1 (6 bases). CDR3 length equals 15 residues. Between the trimmed V and J ends, which lost 1 base and 0 bases, there was a span of 10 bases. Germline loops: CDR1 SEHNR, CDR2 FQNEAQ (reference sequence). The CDR3 sequence: CASSLGGQLSYEQYF. For the CDR3, the DNA is TGTGCCAGCAGCTTAGGAGGACAGCTCTCCTACGAGCAGTACTTC.

For the CDR3, the DNA is TGTGCCACCAGCAGAGTAGCAGGACAGGGGAGGGATGAGCAGTTCTTC. Its protein product is CATSRVAGQGRDEQFF. The rearrangement uses TRBV15 and TRBJ2-1, with 9 positions matching TRBD1. The germline gives CDR1 LNHNV, CDR2 YYDKDF (reference sequence). This CDR3 comprises 16 residues. V shed 1 base, J shed 8 bases, and the junction held 9 bases outside the gene matches.

The chain couples TRBV5-1 to TRBJ2-7, with TRBD1 identical over 8 bases. Germline CDR1 SGHRS, CDR2 YFSETQ. The CDR3 runs to 15 residues. V lost 4 bases, J lost 4 bases, and 10 bases stayed unmatched. CDR3 sequence reads: CASSNSVQGAYEQYF. The CDR3 coding sequence is TGCGCCAGCAGCAATTCAGTGCAGGGGGCGTACGAGCAGTACTTC.

The V and J genes are TRBV5-1 and TRBJ2-7; 12 positions agree with TRBD1. This CDR3 has 16 residues. Unmatched junction bases numbered 6, after V lost 1 base and J lost 4 bases. CDR1 and CDR2 (germline): SGHRS, YFSETQ. CDR3 residues: CASSLPSGQGAYEQYF. CDR3 nucleotides: TGCGCCAGCAGCTTGCCTTCGGGACAGGGGGCTTACGAGCAGTACTTC.